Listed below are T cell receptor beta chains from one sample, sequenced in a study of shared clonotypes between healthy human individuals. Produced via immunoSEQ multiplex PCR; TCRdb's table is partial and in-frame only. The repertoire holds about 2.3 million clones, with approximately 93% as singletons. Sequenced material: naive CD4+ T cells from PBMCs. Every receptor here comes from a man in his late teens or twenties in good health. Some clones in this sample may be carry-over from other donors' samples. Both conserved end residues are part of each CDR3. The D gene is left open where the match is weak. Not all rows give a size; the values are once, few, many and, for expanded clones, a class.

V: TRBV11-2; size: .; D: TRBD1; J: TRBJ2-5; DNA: TGTGCCAGCAGCTTCAACAGGGGGCTGGTAGAGACCCAGTACTTC; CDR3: CASSFNRGLVETQYF
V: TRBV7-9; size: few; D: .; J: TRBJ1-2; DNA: TGTGCCAGCAGCGTCGGACAGCCTAACGACTATGGCTACACCTTC; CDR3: CASSVGQPNDYGYTF
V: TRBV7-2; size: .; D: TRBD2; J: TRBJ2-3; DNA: TGTGCCAGCAGCTTAGCGGGAGGGAACACGCAGTATTTT; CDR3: CASSLAGGNTQYF
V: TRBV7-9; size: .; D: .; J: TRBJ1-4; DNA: TGTGCCAGCAGGCCGAAAGACAGACTTAATGAAAAACTGTTTTTT; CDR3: CASRPKDRLNEKLFF
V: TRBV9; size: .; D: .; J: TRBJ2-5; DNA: TGTGCCAGCAGCGTAGCGCCAGAAGAGACCCAGTACTTC; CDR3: CASSVAPEETQYF
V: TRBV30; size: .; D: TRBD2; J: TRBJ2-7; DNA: TGTGCCTGGAGTGTACTCTCTGGACTAGCGTCCTACGAGCAGTACTTC; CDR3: CAWSVLSGLASYEQYF
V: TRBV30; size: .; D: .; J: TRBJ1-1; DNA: TGTGCCTGGGGGGCGGGTGAGACTGAAGCTTTCTTT; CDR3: CAWGAGETEAFF
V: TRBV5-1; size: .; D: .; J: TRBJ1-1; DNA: TGCGCCAGCCGGACGTATCGGGGCACTGAAGCTTTCTTT; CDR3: CASRTYRGTEAFF
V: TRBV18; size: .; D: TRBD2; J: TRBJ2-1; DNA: TGTGCCAGCTCGTTCCAACTAGCGGGGCCCCTCTCCTACAATGAGCAGTTCTTC; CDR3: CASSFQLAGPLSYNEQFF
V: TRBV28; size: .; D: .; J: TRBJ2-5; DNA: TGTGCCAGCAAGGCGGGTCGGGCCCAAGAGACCCAGTACTTC; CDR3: CASKAGRAQETQYF
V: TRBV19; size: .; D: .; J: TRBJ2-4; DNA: TGTGCCAGTAGATCTCCAGGACTTGAGAACATTCAGTACTTC; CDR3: CASRSPGLENIQYF
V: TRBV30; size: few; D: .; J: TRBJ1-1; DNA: TGTGCCTGGAGTGTACAGGGTGAAGCTTTCTTT; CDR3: CAWSVQGEAFF
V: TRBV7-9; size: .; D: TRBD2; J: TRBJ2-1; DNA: TGTGCCAGCAGCCCCGCCGGGACTAGCGGAAAGAATGAGCAGTTCTTC; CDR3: CASSPAGTSGKNEQFF
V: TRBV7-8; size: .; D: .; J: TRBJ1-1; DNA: TGTGCCAGCAGCTTAGCCCGGACCTTCTCGCGAACTGAAGCTTTCTTT; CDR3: CASSLARTFSRTEAFF
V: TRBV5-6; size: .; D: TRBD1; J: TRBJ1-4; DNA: TGTGCCAGCAGCTCAACCAACAGGGGGCTAAGTGAAAAACTGTTTTTT; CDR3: CASSSTNRGLSEKLFF
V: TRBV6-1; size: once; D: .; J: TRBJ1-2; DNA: TGTGCCAGCAGACCCACAGGGACGCGGTATGGCTACACCTTC; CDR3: CASRPTGTRYGYTF
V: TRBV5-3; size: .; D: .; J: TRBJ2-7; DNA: TGTGCCAGAAGCTTGTGCTCAGGGGCTTACTACGAGCAGTACTTC; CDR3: CARSLCSGAYYEQYF
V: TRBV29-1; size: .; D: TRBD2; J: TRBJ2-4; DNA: TGCAGCGTCCCGAGGGCGGGAGGGCCTAAAAACATTCAGTACTTC; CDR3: CSVPRAGGPKNIQYF
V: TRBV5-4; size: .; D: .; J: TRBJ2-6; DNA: TGTGCCAGCACCAACACTACTGGGGCCAACGTCCTGACTTTC; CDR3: CASTNTTGANVLTF
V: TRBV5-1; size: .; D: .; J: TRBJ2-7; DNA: TGCGCCAGCAGCTTAGCCGGCCCCTACGAGCAGTACTTC; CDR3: CASSLAGPYEQYF
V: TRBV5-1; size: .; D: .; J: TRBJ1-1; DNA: TGCGCCAGCAGCTCAGATCCGAGCACTGAAGCTTTCTTT; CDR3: CASSSDPSTEAFF
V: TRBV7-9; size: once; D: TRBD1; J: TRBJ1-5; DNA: TGTGCCAGCTCATCCGGGACAGGGGGCTTTGGCAATCAGCCCCAGCATTTT; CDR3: CASSSGTGGFGNQPQHF
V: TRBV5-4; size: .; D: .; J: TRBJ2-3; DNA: TGTGCCAGCAGCAGGGACAGCACAGATACGCAGTATTTT; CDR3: CASSRDSTDTQYF
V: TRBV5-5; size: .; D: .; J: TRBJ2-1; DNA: TGTGCCAGCAGCTTAAGCGTAAGCACCTACAATGAGCAGTTCTTC; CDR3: CASSLSVSTYNEQFF
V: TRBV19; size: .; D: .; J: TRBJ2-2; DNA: TGTGCCAGTAGTATTGGGCCAAGGGGCGCCGGGGAGCTGTTTTTT; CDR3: CASSIGPRGAGELFF
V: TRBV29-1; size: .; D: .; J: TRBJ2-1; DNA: TGCAGCGTGGTTCCTCGCCATAGTGTGGATGAGCAGTTCTTC; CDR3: CSVVPRHSVDEQFF
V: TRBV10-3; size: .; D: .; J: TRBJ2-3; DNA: TGTGCCATCAGTGGCCATGGGGCCGGGGGAGATACGCAGTATTTT; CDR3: CAISGHGAGGDTQYF
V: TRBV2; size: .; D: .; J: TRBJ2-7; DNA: TGTGCCTCTAGGGCTGAGGACCGACTATTATCCTACGAGCAGTACTTC; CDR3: CASRAEDRLLSYEQYF
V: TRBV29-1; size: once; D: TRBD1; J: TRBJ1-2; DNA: TGCAGCGTTTCCGGGACAGGGGGCCGTGGCTATGGCTACACCTTC; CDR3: CSVSGTGGRGYGYTF
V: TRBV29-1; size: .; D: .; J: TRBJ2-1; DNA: TGCAGCACCGGAAGCAATGAGCAGTTCTTC; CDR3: CSTGSNEQFF
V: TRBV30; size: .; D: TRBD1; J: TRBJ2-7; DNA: TGTGCCTGGAGTCTGGGCGGGACAGGGCCAAGGGAGCAGTACTTC; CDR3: CAWSLGGTGPREQYF
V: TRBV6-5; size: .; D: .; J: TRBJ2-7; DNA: TGTGCCAGCAGTTATAAGCGGTTCTCCTACGAGCAGTACTTC; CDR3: CASSYKRFSYEQYF
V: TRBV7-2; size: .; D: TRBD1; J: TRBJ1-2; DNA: TGTGCCAGCAGCTTGGGACAGGGCTATGGCTACACCTTC; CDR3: CASSLGQGYGYTF
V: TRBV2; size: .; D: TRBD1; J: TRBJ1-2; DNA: TGTGCCAGCAGTGGGACAGGGGGCGCTCACTATGGCTACACCTTC; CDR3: CASSGTGGAHYGYTF
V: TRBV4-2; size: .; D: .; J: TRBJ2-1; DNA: TGTGCCAGCAGCCAAGATCTAGGAGCGGGCGCGTCCTCACAGTTCTTC; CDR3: CASSQDLGAGASSQFF
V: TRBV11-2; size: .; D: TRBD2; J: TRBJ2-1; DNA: TGTGCCAGCAGCCGGAGGGCTAGCGGGAGTGACAATGAGCAGTTCTTC; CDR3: CASSRRASGSDNEQFF
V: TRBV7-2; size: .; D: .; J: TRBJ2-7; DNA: TGTGCCAGCAGCTTAGACACCTACGAGCAGTACTTC; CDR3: CASSLDTYEQYF
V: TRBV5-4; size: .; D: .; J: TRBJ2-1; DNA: TGTGCCAGCAGCTTGGAGACTGATTACAATGAGCAGTTCTTC; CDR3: CASSLETDYNEQFF
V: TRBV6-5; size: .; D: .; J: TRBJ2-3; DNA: TGTGCCAGCAGTTACACCCGGGACACAGATACGCAGTATTTT; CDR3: CASSYTRDTDTQYF
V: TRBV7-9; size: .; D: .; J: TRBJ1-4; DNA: TGTGCCAGCAGCAGAGAACATGCAACTAATGAAAAACTGTTTTTT; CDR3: CASSREHATNEKLFF